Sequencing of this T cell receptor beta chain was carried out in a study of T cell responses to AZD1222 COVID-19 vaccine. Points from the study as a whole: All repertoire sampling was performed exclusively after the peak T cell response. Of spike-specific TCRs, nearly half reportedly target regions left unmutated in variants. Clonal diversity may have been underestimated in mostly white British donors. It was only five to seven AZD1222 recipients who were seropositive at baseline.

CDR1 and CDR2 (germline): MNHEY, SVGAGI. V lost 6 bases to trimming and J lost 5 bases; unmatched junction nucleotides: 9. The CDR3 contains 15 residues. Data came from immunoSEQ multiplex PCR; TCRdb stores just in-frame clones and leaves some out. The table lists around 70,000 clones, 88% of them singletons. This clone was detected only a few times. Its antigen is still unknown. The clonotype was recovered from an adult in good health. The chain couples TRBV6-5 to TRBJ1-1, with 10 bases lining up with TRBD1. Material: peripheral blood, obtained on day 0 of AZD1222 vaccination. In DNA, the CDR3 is TGTGCCAGCAGACCGACAGGGGGCGGGAAGACTGAAGCTTTCTTT. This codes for CASRPTGGGKTEAFF.